This T cell receptor (beta chain) was observed in a study of blood T cells in healthy people across ages. Notes on this clonotype: Antigen: not known.

Primers used in a second PCR of roughly 7 to 12 cycles were a sample-barcoded 5' primer and a J-beta primer mix. TCRdb re-analysed the 5' RACE reads in MiXCR, keeping a single row per CDR3 protein. The sample contains 650,000 to 950,000 distinct CDR3 sequences, around 42% of which appear only once. CDR1 and CDR2 (germline): SEHNR, FQNEAQ (reference sequence). The CDR3 length is 14 residues. V shed 9 bases, J shed 3 bases, and the junction held 5 bases outside the gene matches. Broader study findings: TCR beta diversity tracked closely with naive T cell percentage.

The J gene is TRBJ1-6, the V gene TRBV7-9; 7 positions match TRBD1. Sequencing used blood. This clonotype originated in a man in his fifties or sixties in good health. Written as DNA, the CDR3 is TGTGCCAGTGACAGGGACGGCTATAATTCACCCCTCCACTTT. Encoded protein: CASDRDGYNSPLHF.